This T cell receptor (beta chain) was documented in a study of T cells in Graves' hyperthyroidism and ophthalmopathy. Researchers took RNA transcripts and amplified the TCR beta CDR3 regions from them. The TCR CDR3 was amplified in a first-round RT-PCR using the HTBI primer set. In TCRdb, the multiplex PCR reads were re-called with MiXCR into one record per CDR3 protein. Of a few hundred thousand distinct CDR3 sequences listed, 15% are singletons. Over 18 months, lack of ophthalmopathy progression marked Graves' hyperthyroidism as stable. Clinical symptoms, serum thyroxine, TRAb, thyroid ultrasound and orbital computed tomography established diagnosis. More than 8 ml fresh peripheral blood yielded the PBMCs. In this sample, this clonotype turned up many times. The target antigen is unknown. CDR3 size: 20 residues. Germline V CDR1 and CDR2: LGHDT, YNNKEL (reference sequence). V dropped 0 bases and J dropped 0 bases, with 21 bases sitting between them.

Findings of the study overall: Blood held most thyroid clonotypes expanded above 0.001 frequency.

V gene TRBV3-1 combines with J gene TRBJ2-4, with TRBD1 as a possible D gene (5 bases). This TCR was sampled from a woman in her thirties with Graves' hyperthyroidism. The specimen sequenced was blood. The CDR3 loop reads CASSQDYGLGAQGAKNIQYF. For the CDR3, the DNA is TGTGCCAGCAGCCAAGATTATGGGTTAGGGGCCCAGGGAGCCAAAAACATTCAGTACTTC.